Sequencing of this T cell receptor beta chain was carried out in a study of cytomegalovirus exposure and HLA in healthy donors (dated by TCRdb to the late 2010s). Describing the broader study: According to a later analysis, the 120 or so validation repertoires were produced on the same platform as the roughly 600 repertoires of the first cohort. The study was designed to test whether signatures of past pathogen exposure could be identified by cataloging public T cell receptors. Besides the first cohort of approximately 670 subjects, a separate validation cohort made up of 120 different subjects was used. To predict cytomegalovirus infection status, the study combined high-throughput TCR immunosequencing, statistical association of individual TCRs with disease status, and machine learning. Results and caveats for the whole study, not just this receptor: Across donors, most TCR sequences were observed very rarely, whereas some public TCRs were present in many individuals. The classifier was reported to diagnose cytomegalovirus status with high specificity and sensitivity in both the original and validation cohorts. A later analysis had no HLA typing for the validation cohort, so co-occurrence there was scored across all 120 or so repertoires. In a later analysis, TCRs clustered in the first cohort were found to also tend to co-occur in the roughly 110 validation repertoires, with 94% of cluster scores above 0. In vitro tests confirmed that a few of the cytomegalovirus-associated TCR beta chains recognize cytomegalovirus antigens. The authors suggested that the approach could potentially be extended to other disease states and immunological phenotypes. A total of 164 TCR beta chains were listed by the study as associated with cytomegalovirus.

The donors belonged to the validation cohort of about 120 subjects, which was separate from the approximately 680-subject first cohort. Points on this clone: What this receptor recognizes is not known. No base quality information exists; no much larger clone differs at one position.

The germline V gene yields SQVTM for CDR1 and ANQGSEA for CDR2. V is cut by 2 bases and J by 6 bases, and the space between the germline ends is 27 bases. Reading from cysteine to phenylalanine, the CDR3 counts 18 amino acids. Only the CDR3 part of the read is kept: 54 bases, read in frame from the first base. The method behind the library was the immunoSEQ multiplex PCR assay. Per the original workflow: To diagnose cytomegalovirus status from the catalog of TCR beta chain sequences, a statistical classification framework was built. Drawn from immuneACCESS, this table holds only the in-frame rearrangements with V and J called that TCRdb kept. Clones are partly lost; checked studies trace under half to an unresolved V gene and leave the rest unexplained. V, J and clone size are those of that table, while D and trimming were read from the DNA. This sample has about 78,000 clones in its table, and about 96% of those were observed once. 1.6% of the sample is held by the ten biggest clonotypes.

The chain couples TRBV29-1 to TRBJ2-3, and perhaps TRBD1 as D gene, on 7 matching bases. This sequence was found in a young man in good health and CMV-seropositive. Sequencing input: PBMCs. The CDR3 region has the sequence CSVERVGGTGQRVDTQYF. The DNA sequence is TGCAGCGTTGAAAGGGTAGGGGGGACGGGACAGAGGGTGGATACGCAGTATTTT.